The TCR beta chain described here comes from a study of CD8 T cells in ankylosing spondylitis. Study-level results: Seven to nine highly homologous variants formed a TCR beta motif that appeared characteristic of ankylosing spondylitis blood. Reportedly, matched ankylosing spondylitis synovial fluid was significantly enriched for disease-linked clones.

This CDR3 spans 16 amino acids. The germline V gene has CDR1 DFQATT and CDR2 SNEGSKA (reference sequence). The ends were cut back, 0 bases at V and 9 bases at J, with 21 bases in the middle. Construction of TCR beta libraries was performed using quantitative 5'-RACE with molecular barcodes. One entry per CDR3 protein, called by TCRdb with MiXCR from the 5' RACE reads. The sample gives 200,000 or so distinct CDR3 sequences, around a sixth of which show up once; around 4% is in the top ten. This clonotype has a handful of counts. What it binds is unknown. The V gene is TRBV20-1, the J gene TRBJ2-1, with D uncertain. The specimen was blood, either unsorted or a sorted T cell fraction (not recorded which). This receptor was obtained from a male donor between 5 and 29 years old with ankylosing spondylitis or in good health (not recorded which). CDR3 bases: TGCAGTGCTAGAGAATGGCGGAGAGGTATTCCATCTGAGCAGTTCTTC. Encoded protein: CSAREWRRGIPSEQFF.